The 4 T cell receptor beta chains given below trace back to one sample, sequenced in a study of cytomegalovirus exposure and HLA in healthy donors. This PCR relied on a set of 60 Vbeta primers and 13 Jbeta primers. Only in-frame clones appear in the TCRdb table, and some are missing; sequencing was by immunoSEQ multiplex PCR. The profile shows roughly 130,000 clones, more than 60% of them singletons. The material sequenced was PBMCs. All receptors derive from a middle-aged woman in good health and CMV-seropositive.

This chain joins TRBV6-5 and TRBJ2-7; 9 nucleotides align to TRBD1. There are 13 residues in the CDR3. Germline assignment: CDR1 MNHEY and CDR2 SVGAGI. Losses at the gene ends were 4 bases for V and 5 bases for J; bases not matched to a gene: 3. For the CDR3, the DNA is TGTGCCAGCAGTTCGGACAGGGGAAACGAGCAGTACTTC. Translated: CASSSDRGNEQYF.

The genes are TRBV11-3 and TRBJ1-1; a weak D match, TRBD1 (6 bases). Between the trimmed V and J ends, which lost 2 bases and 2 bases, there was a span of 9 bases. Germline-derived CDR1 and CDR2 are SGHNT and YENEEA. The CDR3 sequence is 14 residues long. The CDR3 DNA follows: TGTGCCAGCAGCTTATCAGGGACAAACACTGAAGCTTTCTTT. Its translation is CASSLSGTNTEAFF.

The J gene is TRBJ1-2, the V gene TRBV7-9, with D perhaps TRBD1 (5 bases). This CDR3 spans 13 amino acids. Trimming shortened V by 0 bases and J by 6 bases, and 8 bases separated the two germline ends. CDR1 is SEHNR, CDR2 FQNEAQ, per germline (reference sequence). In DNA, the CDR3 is TGTGCCAGCAGCTTAGCAGGGGAGGATGGCTACACCTTC. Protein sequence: CASSLAGEDGYTF.

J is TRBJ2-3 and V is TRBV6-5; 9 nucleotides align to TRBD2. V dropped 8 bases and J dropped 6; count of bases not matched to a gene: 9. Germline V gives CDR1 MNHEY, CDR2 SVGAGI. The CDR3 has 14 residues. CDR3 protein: CASRRGGAGDTQYF. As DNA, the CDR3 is TGTGCCAGCCGGCGCGGGGGGGCCGGGGATACGCAGTATTTT.